A single sample gave rise to the 3 T cell receptor beta chains below, sequenced in a study of breast tumors, draining lymph nodes, adjacent tissues (TCRdb year 2016). Lymph node samples came from the axillary draining lymph nodes of breast cancer patients. Libraries were prepared through multiplex PCR. The run used an Illumina HiSeq 2000. TCRdb itself trimmed the public reads at Q25 with fastp, ran MiXCR and retained productive beta chains. Rows with a matching CDR3 protein are joined into one entry that keeps the most common DNA and genes. Recorded for this sample are approximately 180,000 distinct CDR3 sequences; 33% of them occurred a single time. The top ten clones comprise approximately 3.9% of the sample. The specimen was axillary lymph node tissue. These receptors were obtained from a female donor with breast cancer. Some clones in this sample may be carry-over from other donors' samples.

There are many counts of this clonotype. The gene calls are TRBV6-1 and TRBJ1-6, with D uncertain. Germline V gene data show CDR1 as MNHNS and CDR2 as SASEGT. This CDR3 is built from 12 residues. V was clipped by 2 bases and J by 9 bases, with 5 bases between them. The CDR3 DNA follows: TGTGCCAGCAGTGAATTAGGTTCACCCCTCCACTTT. Amino acids: CASSELGSPLHF.

The chain joins TRBV6-6 to TRBJ1-2, with 8 bases lining up with TRBD1. The CDR3 is 15 amino acids. The germline V gene encodes CDR1 MNHNY and CDR2 SVGAGI (reference sequence). The V and J ends lost 5 bases and 6 bases, in that order; junction bases with no gene match: 11. Here the CDR3 reads CASSQTRTGFNGYTF. The CDR3 bases are TGTGCCAGCAGTCAAACTCGGACAGGGTTTAATGGCTACACCTTC.

The V gene is TRBV4-2, the J gene TRBJ1-5, with no clear D. The CDR3 has 13 amino acids. V was cut by 5 bases and J by 7 bases, with 12 bases left in between. CDR1 is LGHNA and CDR2 is YNFKEQ in the germline V gene. CDR3 in DNA: TGTGCCAGCAGCTCATACTCCGGACAGCCCCAGCATTTT. It encodes CASSSYSGQPQHF.